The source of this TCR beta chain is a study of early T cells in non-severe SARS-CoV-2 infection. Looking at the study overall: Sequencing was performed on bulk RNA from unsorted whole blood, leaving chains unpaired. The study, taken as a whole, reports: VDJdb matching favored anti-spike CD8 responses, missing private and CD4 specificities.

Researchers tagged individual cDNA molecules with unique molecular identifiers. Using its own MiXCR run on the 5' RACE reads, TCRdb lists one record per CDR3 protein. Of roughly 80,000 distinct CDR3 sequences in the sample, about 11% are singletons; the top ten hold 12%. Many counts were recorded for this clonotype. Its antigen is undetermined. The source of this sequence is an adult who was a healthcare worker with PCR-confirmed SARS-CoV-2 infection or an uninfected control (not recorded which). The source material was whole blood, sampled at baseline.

CDR3 coding DNA: TGTGCCAGCAGCTCCCCCTTGGGCGGGGGCACAGATACGCAGTATTTT. Its translation is CASSSPLGGGTDTQYF. The chain links TRBV7-9 to TRBJ2-3; perhaps TRBD2 as D (6 bases). The CDR3 totals 16 residues. Trimming removed 4 bases from V and 1 base from J, with 15 bases in between. Per the germline V gene, CDR1 is SEHNR and CDR2 is FQNEAQ (reference sequence). Complete variable domain (other parts from reference TRBV7-9 and TRBJ2-3): DTGVSQNPRHKITKRGQNVTFRCDPISEHNRLYWYRQTLGQGPEFLTYFQNEAQLEKSRLLSDRFSAERPKGSFSTLEIQRTEQGDSAMYLCASSSPLGGGTDTQYFGPGTRLTVL.